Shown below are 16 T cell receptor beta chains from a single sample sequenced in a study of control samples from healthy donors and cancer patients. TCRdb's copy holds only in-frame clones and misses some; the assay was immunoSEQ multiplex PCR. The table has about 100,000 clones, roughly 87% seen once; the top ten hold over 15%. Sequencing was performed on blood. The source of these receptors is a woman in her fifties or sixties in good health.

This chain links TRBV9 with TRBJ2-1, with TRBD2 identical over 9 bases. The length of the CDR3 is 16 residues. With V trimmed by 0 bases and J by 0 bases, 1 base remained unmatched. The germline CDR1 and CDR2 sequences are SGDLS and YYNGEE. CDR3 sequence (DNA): TGTGCCAGCAGCGTAGTTAGCGGGAGCTCCTACAATGAGCAGTTCTTC. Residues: CASSVVSGSSYNEQFF. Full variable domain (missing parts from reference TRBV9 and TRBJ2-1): DSGVTQTPKHLITATGQRVTLRCSPRSGDLSVYWYQQSLDQGLQFLIQYYNGEERAKGNILERFSAQQFPDLHSELNLSSLELGDSALYFCASSVVSGSSYNEQFFGPGTRLTVL.

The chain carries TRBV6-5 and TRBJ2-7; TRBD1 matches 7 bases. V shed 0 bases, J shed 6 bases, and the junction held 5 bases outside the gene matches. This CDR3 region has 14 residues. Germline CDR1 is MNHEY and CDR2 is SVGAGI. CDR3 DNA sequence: TGTGCCAGCAGTTACTCAAGGGGGCTGGCCGAGCAGTACGTC. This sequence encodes CASSYSRGLAEQYV.

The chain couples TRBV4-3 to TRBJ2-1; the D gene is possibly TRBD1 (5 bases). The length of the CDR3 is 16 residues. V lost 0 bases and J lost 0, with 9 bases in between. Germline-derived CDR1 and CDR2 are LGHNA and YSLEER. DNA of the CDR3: TGCGCCAGCAGCCAAGAGGGCAGGGCCTCCTACAATGAGCAGTTCTTC. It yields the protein CASSQEGRASYNEQFF.

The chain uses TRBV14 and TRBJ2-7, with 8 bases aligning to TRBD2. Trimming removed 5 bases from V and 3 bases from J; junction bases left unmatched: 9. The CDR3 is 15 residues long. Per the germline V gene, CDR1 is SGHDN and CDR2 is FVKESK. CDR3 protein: CASSKTSGGNYEQYV. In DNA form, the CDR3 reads TGTGCCAGCAGCAAAACTAGCGGAGGAAACTACGAGCAGTACGTC.

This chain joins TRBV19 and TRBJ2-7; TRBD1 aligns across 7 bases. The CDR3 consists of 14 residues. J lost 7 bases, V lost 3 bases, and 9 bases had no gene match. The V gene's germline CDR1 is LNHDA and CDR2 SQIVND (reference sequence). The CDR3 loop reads CASSIRTGAPEQYF. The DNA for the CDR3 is TGTGCCAGTAGTATTAGGACAGGTGCCCCGGAGCAGTACTTC.

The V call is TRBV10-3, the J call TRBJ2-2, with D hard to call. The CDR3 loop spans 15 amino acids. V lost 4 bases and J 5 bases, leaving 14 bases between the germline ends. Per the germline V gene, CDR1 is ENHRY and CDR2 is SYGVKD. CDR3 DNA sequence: TGTGCCATCAGTGGACTCTGGGGTGAGACCGGGGAGCTGTTTTTT. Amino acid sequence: CAISGLWGETGELFF.

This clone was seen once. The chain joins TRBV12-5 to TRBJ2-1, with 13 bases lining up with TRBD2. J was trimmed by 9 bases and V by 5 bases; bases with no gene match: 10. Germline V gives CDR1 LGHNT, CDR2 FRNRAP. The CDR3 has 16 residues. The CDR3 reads CASGTRLAGGPGEQFF. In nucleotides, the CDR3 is TGTGCTAGTGGTACCCGACTAGCGGGGGGTCCGGGTGAGCAGTTCTTC.

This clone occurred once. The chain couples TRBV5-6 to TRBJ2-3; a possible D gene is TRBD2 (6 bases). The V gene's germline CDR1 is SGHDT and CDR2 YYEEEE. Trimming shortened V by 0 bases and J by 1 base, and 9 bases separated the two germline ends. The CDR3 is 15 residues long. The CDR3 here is CASSLAGLRTDTQYF. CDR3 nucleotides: TGTGCCAGCAGCTTGGCGGGACTTCGCACAGATACGCAGTATTTT. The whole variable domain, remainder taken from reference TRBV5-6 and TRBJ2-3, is DAGVTQSPTHLIKTRGQQVTLRCSPKSGHDTVSWYQQALGQGPQFIFQYYEEEERQRGNFPDRFSGHQFPNYSSELNVNALLLGDSALYLCASSLAGLRTDTQYFGPGTRLTVL.

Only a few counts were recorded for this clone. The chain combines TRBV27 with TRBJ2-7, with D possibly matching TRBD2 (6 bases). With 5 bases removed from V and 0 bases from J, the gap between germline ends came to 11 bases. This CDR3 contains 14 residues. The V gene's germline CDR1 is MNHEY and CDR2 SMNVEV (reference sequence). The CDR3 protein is CASSPIGSSYEQYV. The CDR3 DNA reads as TGTGCCAGCAGTCCCATCGGGAGCTCCTACGAGCAGTACGTC.

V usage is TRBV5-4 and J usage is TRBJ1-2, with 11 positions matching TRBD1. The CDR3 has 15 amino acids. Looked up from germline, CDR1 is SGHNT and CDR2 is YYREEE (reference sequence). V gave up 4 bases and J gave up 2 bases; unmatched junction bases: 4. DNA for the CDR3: TGTGCCAGCAGCAAGGGGACAGGGGGGAACTATGGCTACACCTTC. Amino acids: CASSKGTGGNYGYTF. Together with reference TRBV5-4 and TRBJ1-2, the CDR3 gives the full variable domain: ETGVTQSPTHLIKTRGQQVTLRCSSQSGHNTVSWYQQALGQGPQFIFQYYREEENGRGNFPPRFSGLQFPNYSSELNVNALELDDSALYLCASSKGTGGNYGYTFGSGTRLTVV.

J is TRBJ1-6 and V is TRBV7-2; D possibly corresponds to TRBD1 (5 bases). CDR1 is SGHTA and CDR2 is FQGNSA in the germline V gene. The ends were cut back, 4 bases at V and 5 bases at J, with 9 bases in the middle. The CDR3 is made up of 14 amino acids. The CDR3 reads CASSSRQNNSPLHF. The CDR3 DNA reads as TGTGCCAGCAGCTCGCGACAGAATAATTCACCCCTCCACTTT.

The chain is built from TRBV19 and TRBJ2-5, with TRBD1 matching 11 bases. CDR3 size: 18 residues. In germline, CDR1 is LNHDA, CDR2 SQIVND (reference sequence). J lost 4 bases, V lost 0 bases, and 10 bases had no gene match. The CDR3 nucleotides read TGTGCCAGTAGTATAGATCCCCCCGGGACAGGGGGGCGAGAGACCCAGTACTTC. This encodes CASSIDPPGTGGRETQYF.

The CDR3 protein is CASSRRSRVNTGELFF. Written as DNA, the CDR3 is TGCGCCAGCAGCCGTCGGAGCAGGGTAAACACCGGGGAGCTGTTTTTT. The rearrangement links TRBV4-3 to TRBJ2-2; tentative D call: TRBD1 (5 bases). CDR1 and CDR2 from the germline V gene are LGHNA and YSLEER. The CDR3 spans 16 residues. The V end lost 4 bases, the J end lost 2 bases, and 14 bases lay between the germline ends.

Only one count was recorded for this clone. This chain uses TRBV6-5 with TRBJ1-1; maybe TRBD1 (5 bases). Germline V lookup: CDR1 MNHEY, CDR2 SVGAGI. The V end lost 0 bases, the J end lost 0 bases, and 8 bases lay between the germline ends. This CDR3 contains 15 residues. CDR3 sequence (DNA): TGTGCCAGCAGTTACTCGAGGGACTTGAACACTGAAGCTTTCTTT. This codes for CASSYSRDLNTEAFF.

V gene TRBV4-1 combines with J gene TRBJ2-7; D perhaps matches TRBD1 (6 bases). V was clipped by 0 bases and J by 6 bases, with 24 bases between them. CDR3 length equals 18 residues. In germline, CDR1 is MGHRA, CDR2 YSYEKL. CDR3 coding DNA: TGCGCCAGCAGCCAAGAAATTGCTCCCGCCACCCAGGGGTTCGAGCAGTACTTC. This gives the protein CASSQEIAPATQGFEQYF.

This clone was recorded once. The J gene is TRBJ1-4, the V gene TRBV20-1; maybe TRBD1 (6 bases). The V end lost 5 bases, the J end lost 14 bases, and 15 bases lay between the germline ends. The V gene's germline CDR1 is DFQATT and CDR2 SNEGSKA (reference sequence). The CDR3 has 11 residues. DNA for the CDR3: TGCAGTGCTCAATTACAGGGAGACCTGTTTTTT. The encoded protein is CSAQLQGDLFF.